A single sample is the source of the 8 T cell receptor beta chains below, sequenced in a study of blood T cell repertoires in COVID-19. This table comes from immunoSEQ multiplex PCR, and its TCRdb copy is limited to in-frame clones, with some not included. The profile shows more than 200,000 clones, over 75% of them singletons. The sequencing sample was made of peripheral blood. These receptors all come from a man older than 75 with acute or convalescent COVID-19.

CDR3 residues: CTSSQTQEFNGRTERNEQFF. The CDR3 bases are TGCACCAGCAGCCAAACGCAAGAGTTTAACGGGAGGACAGAAAGGAATGAGCAGTTCTTC. The chain couples TRBV1 to TRBJ2-1; whether TRBD2, the table's D call, matches the DNA was not checked. TRBV1 is a known pseudogene. The CDR3 totals 20 residues.

J is TRBJ2-1 and V is TRBV7-2, with 7 positions matching TRBD2. Germline trimming cut 5 bases from V and 10 bases from J; bases unmatched to any gene: 5. This CDR3 is 12 amino acids long. Germline lookup yields CDR1 SGHTA and CDR2 FQGNSA. DNA of the CDR3: TGTGCCAGCAGCAGACTAGCTAGGGAGCAGTTCTTC. Translation gives CASSRLAREQFF.

This clone was detected only once. V is TRBV6-5 and J is TRBJ2-5, with D perhaps matching TRBD1 (6 bases). The CDR3 consists of 14 residues. Per germline, CDR1 MNHEY and CDR2 SVGAGI. Trimming pared 8 bases from V and 0 bases from J, leaving 13 bases between. The chain's CDR3 is CASRTGTYQETQYF. The CDR3 DNA sequence: TGTGCCAGCCGAACCGGGACATACCAAGAGACCCAGTACTTC.

The rearrangement links TRBV7-2 to TRBJ1-2; D is uncertain. Germline-derived CDR1 and CDR2 are SGHTA and FQGNSA. This CDR3 region has 13 residues. The V end lost 2 bases, the J end lost 6 bases, and 10 bases lay between the germline ends. The CDR3 DNA follows: TGTGCCAGCAGCTTAACGAGTCTACATGGCTACACCTTC. As protein: CASSLTSLHGYTF.

The chain joins TRBV2 to TRBJ1-6, with 9 bases identical to TRBD1. The trim removed 5 bases at V and 7 bases at J, leaving 3 bases unmatched. Germline V CDR1 and CDR2: SNHLY, FYNNEI. This CDR3 has 14 residues. CDR3: CASSRQGGNSPLHF. In DNA form, the CDR3 reads TGTGCCAGCAGTCGACAGGGGGGAAATTCACCCCTCCACTTT.

J is TRBJ2-2 and V is TRBV7-9; D is perhaps TRBD2 (6 bases). The CDR3 length is 14 residues. V lost 3 bases and J lost 1, with 6 bases in between. CDR1 and CDR2 (germline): SEHNR, FQNEAQ (reference sequence). CDR3 sequence: CASSLEGNTGELFF. The CDR3 DNA follows: TGTGCCAGCAGCTTGGAGGGGAACACCGGGGAGCTGTTTTTT.

The rearrangement links TRBV10-2 to TRBJ2-5; TRBD2 agrees at 14 bases. Germline V CDR1 and CDR2: WSHSY, SAAADI. This CDR3 is 17 amino acids long. Losses at the gene ends were 3 bases for V and 5 bases for J; bases not matched to a gene: 8. The CDR3 bases are TGCGCCAGCAGTGAACCGGGACTAGCGGGAGCAAGCGAGACCCAGTACTTC. It translates to CASSEPGLAGASETQYF.

V usage is TRBV5-8 and J usage is TRBJ2-1; 10 bases agree with TRBD2. Germline V gene data show CDR1 as SGHTS and CDR2 as YDEGEE. V lost 0 bases, J lost 8 bases, and 8 bases stayed unmatched. The length of the CDR3 is 16 residues. DNA for the CDR3: TGTGCCAGCAGCTTGGATCCTAGCGGGAGTTGGTATGAGCAGTTCTTC. Its protein product is CASSLDPSGSWYEQFF.